This T cell receptor beta chain was sequenced for a study of T cell changes during pregnancy in multiple sclerosis. Sequenced by immunoSEQ multiplex PCR; TCRdb stores in-frame clones only, minus some. The sample yields about 70,000 clones, around 94% seen once. The CDR3 runs to 16 residues. V lost 0 bases, J lost 8 bases, and 6 bases stayed unmatched. In germline, CDR1 is LGHNA, CDR2 YSLEER. The genes are TRBV4-3 and TRBJ2-1, with 11 bases lining up with TRBD1. This clonotype was obtained from a female donor with multiple sclerosis, enrolled in a pregnancy study. Source: peripheral blood, taken in the third trimester of pregnancy. CDR3 sequence: CASSQDRGTGGDEQFF. CDR3 DNA: TGCGCCAGCAGCCAAGACCGGGGGACAGGGGGGGATGAGCAGTTCTTC.